This T cell receptor beta chain was obtained from a study of blood T cell repertoires in COVID-19. Study as a whole: Whether acute or convalescent, the COVID-19 samples came from the United States, Italy and Spain. PBMCs, B-cell-depleted T cells, or T cells were the source of the cDNA or gDNA that made up the material.

From germline, CDR1 is MNHNS and CDR2 SASEGT. The CDR3 loop spans 19 amino acids. V dropped 4 bases and J dropped 3; count of bases not matched to a gene: 20. Sequenced by immunoSEQ multiplex PCR; TCRdb stores in-frame clones only, minus some. Among roughly 80,000 clones listed, approximately 90% were seen once. The V and J genes are TRBV6-1 and TRBJ2-7, with 8 nucleotides matching TRBD2. The origin of this receptor is a man in his 60s with acute or convalescent COVID-19. Sequencing was done on a sample of peripheral blood. CDR3: CASSATQAGASLMDYEQYF. CDR3 nucleotide sequence: TGTGCCAGCAGTGCGACTCAAGCGGGAGCGTCCCTAATGGACTACGAGCAGTACTTC.